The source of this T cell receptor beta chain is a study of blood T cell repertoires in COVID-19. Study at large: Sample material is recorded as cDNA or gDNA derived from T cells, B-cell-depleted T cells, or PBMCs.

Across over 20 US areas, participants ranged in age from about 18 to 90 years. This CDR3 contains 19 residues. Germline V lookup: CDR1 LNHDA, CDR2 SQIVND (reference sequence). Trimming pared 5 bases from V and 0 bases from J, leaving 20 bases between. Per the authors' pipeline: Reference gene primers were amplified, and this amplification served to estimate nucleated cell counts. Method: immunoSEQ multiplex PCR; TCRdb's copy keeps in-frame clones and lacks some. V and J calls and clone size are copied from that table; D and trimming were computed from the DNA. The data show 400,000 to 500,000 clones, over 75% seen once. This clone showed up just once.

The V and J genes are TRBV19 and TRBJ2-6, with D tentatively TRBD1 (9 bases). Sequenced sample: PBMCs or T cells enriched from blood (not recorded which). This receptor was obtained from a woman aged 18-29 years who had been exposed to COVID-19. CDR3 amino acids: CASSPRGGQGRSGANVLTF. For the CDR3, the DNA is TGTGCCAGTAGTCCCCGGGGGGGACAGGGACGCTCTGGGGCCAACGTCCTGACTTTC. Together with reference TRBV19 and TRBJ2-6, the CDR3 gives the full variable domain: DGGITQSPKYLFRKEGQNVTLSCEQNLNHDAMYWYRQDPGQGLRLIYYSQIVNDFQKGDIAEGYSVSREKKESFPLTVTSAQKNPTAFYLCASSPRGGQGRSGANVLTFGAGSRLTVL.